This TCR beta chain was recovered during a study of T cell responses to AZD1222 COVID-19 vaccine. The data were produced by immunoSEQ multiplex PCR, yet TCRdb's version contains in-frame clones alone and is incomplete. The table records around 140,000 clones, almost 95% of them present only once. Germline loops: CDR1 SEHNR, CDR2 FQNEAQ (reference sequence). This CDR3 spans 15 amino acids. V was pared by 4 bases and J by 0 bases, with 10 bases between. The specimen was peripheral blood, collected 28 days after the second AZD1222 dose. The chain has TRBV7-9 and TRBJ1-3, with D maybe TRBD1 (5 bases). The sequence derives from an adult who received the AZD1222 COVID-19 vaccine. The CDR3 region has the DNA TGTGCCAGCAGCTCCTCCGGGGCCTCTGGAAACACCATATATTTT. Protein product: CASSSSGASGNTIYF.